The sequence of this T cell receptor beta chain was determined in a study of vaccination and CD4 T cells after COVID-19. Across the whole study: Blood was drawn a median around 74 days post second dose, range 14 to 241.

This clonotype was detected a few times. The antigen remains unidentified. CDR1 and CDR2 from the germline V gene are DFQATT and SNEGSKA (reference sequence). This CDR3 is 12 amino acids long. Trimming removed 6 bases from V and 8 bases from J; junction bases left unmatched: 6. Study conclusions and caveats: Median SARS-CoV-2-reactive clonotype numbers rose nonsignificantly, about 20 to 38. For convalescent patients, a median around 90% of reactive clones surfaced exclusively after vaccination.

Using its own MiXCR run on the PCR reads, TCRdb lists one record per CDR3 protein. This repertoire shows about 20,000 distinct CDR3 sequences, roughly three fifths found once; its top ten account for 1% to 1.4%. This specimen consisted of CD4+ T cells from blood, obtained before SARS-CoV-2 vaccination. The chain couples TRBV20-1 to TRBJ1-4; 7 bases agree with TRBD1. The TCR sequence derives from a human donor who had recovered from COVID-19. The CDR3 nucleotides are TGCAGTGCCCCAAGGGGGCGGGAAAAACTGTTTTTT. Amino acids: CSAPRGREKLFF.